The 22 T cell receptor beta chains below were found in one sample sequenced in a study of a mutant IDH1 vaccine in newly diagnosed glioma. Profiled with immunoSEQ multiplex PCR; TCRdb holds only in-frame clones, not every one. Of 55,000 to 70,000 clones listed, about 91% are singletons. What these receptors recognize is not known. This sample's time point: week 11, during vaccination. In the vaccine, a single dose held 300 ug of the mutant IDH1 20-mer peptide, along with topical imiquimod. Sample: PBMCs, taken from a glioma patient whose treatment included an IDH1 peptide vaccine. These receptors all stem from a man aged 40-50 years with glioma.

This clone was detected only once. The CDR3 nucleotides are TGTGCCAGCAGCGTAGGAATGTCCGGAAACACCATATATTTT. Translation gives CASSVGMSGNTIYF. The chain recombines TRBV9 with TRBJ1-3; D gene uncertain. Trimming took off 0 bases at V and 4 bases at J, with 8 bases between the two ends. The CDR3 sequence is 14 residues long. The germline V gene encodes CDR1 SGDLS and CDR2 YYNGEE.

This clone was seen more than once but under ten times. This sequence joins TRBV2 and TRBJ1-5; D is possibly TRBD1 (6 bases). V shed 3 bases and J shed 7 bases, with 16 bases lying between them. Germline V CDR1 and CDR2: SNHLY, FYNNEI. This CDR3 spans 15 amino acids. As DNA, the CDR3 is TGTGCCAGCAGTGAGTGGGCCCACAGGGACCAGCCCCAGCATTTT. Translated: CASSEWAHRDQPQHF.

The rearrangement joins TRBV19 to TRBJ2-7; D ambiguous. Germline assignment: CDR1 LNHDA and CDR2 SQIVND (reference sequence). The CDR3 has 19 residues. V shed 0 bases and J shed 0 bases, with 21 bases lying between them. CDR3 residues: CASSIDPPSSTSSSYEQYF. The CDR3 coding sequence is TGTGCCAGTAGTATAGATCCCCCGAGCTCAACCTCCTCCTCCTACGAGCAGTACTTC.

DNA for the CDR3: TGTGCCAGCAGCCCCGGAGGGGGGCGCGGCGGCTATGGCTACACCTTC. Amino acids: CASSPGGGRGGYGYTF. This chain connects TRBV14 to TRBJ1-2; D possibly corresponds to TRBD1 (6 bases). The CDR3 consists of 16 residues. Trimming took 4 bases from V and 4 from J, leaving 19 bases between them. Germline CDR1 and CDR2: SGHDN and FVKESK.

This chain joins TRBV7-9 and TRBJ2-1; possible D gene TRBD2, 5 bases. V dropped 1 base and J dropped 0 bases, with 10 bases sitting between them. The CDR3 is 16 amino acids. Germline CDR1 SEHNR, CDR2 FQNEAQ (reference sequence). The DNA of the CDR3 is TGTGCCAGCAGCTTAGGACCGGGAAGCTCCTACAATGAGCAGTTCTTC. Its translation is CASSLGPGSSYNEQFF.

This chain links TRBV5-6 with TRBJ2-3; tentative D call: TRBD1 (5 bases). The CDR3 extends over 15 amino acids. Trimming stripped 4 bases from V and 1 base from J, with 13 bases between. Looked up from germline, CDR1 is SGHDT and CDR2 is YYEEEE. The CDR3 region is CASSAYRKGTDTQYF. The CDR3, as DNA: TGTGCCAGCAGCGCTTACAGGAAAGGCACAGATACGCAGTATTTT.

This rearrangement joins TRBV5-1 to TRBJ1-2; 11 bases agree with TRBD1. The CDR3 contains 15 residues. Germline CDR1 and CDR2: SGHRS and YFSETQ. The V gene end was trimmed by 3 bases and the J gene end by 3 bases; junction bases not matched to a gene: 4. The CDR3 DNA is TGCGCCAGCAGCTCGAGGACAGGGGGCGACTATGGCTACACCTTC. Protein product: CASSSRTGGDYGYTF.

The chain carries TRBV19 and TRBJ2-2; 9 nucleotides line up with TRBD1. The germline gives CDR1 LNHDA, CDR2 SQIVND (reference sequence). The V segment lost 5 bases and the J segment 5 bases; nucleotides outside the gene matches: 12. This CDR3 contains 17 residues. Written as DNA, the CDR3 is TGTGCCAGTAGTGCTACCGGGACAGGGTATATTACCGGGGAGCTGTTTTTT. Its translation: CASSATGTGYITGELFF.

V is TRBV7-9 and J is TRBJ2-3, with D maybe TRBD2 (5 bases). V was clipped by 5 bases and J by 6 bases, with 9 bases between them. This CDR3 region has 12 residues. In germline, CDR1 is SEHNR, CDR2 FQNEAQ (reference sequence). CDR3 nucleotides: TGTGCCAGCAGCGACCGCGGGGATACGCAGTATTTT. Translated, it gives CASSDRGDTQYF.

The J gene is TRBJ1-6, the V gene TRBV7-2, with D possibly matching TRBD1 (6 bases). This CDR3 contains 16 residues. V dropped 5 bases and J dropped 10 bases, with 21 bases sitting between them. Germline values: CDR1 SGHTA, CDR2 FQGNSA. This CDR3 reads CASSLDWTAPGSPLHF. The CDR3 coding sequence is TGTGCCAGCAGCCTCGACTGGACAGCGCCCGGGTCACCCCTCCACTTT. The full variable domain, in which reference TRBV7-2 and TRBJ1-6 provide the parts outside the CDR3, is GAGVSQSPSNKVTEKGKDVELRCDPISGHTALYWYRQSLGQGLEFLIYFQGNSAPDKSGLPSDRFSAERTGGSVSTLTIQRTQQEDSAVYLCASSLDWTAPGSPLHFGNGTRLTVT.

The V gene is TRBV4-1, the J gene TRBJ1-2; unclear D gene. The CDR3 sequence is 13 residues long. V lost 7 bases and J 4 bases, leaving 13 bases between the germline ends. Germline CDR1 MGHRA, CDR2 YSYEKL. This CDR3 is CASTSRWAYGYTF. In nucleotides, the CDR3 is TGCGCCAGCACCTCGAGGTGGGCCTATGGCTACACCTTC.

This rearrangement joins TRBV2 to TRBJ2-7; D is undetermined. CDR3 size: 14 residues. Germline CDR1 and CDR2: SNHLY and FYNNEI. Trimming cost V 4 bases and J 1 base, with 11 bases left between them. As DNA, the CDR3 is TGTGCCAGCAGTGTAGAAAGAGAATCCTACGAGCAGTACGTC. Amino acids: CASSVERESYEQYV.

The chain recombines TRBV2 with TRBJ2-7; D possibly corresponds to TRBD2 (5 bases). The CDR3 spans 14 residues. Trimming cost V 7 bases and J 1 base, with 14 bases left between them. Per the germline V gene, CDR1 is SNHLY and CDR2 is FYNNEI. The CDR3 is CASKVGSTSYEQYF. The CDR3 DNA reads as TGTGCCAGCAAAGTAGGGAGTACATCCTACGAGCAGTACTTC.

V and J are TRBV5-4 and TRBJ1-1, with TRBD1 matching over 8 bases. Germline V lookup: CDR1 SGHNT, CDR2 YYREEE (reference sequence). With 4 bases clipped from V and 11 bases from J, the junction kept 19 bases outside the gene matches. CDR3 length equals 16 residues. The CDR3 sequence is CASSVNPGGAGEWAFF. Written as DNA, the CDR3 is TGTGCCAGCAGCGTCAATCCAGGGGGCGCGGGTGAATGGGCTTTCTTT.

This clone has just a few counts. V gene TRBV2 combines with J gene TRBJ1-1; D is undetermined. CDR3 length: 13 residues. V lost 7 bases and J lost 5, with 14 bases in between. Germline CDR1 SNHLY, CDR2 FYNNEI. CDR3 sequence reads: CASTVTWVTEAFF. The CDR3 DNA reads TGTGCCAGCACCGTCACTTGGGTGACTGAAGCTTTCTTT.

The chain carries TRBV28 and TRBJ2-7, with 12 bases that match TRBD1. V was pared by 5 bases and J by 5 bases, with 7 bases of the junction left unmatched. Germline V gene data show CDR1 as MDHEN and CDR2 as SYDVKM. CDR3 length equals 15 residues. CDR3 sequence: CASSPQGQGANEQYV. The CDR3 coding sequence is TGTGCCAGCAGTCCACAGGGACAGGGGGCGAACGAGCAGTACGTC.

The chain's CDR3 is CATKQGGVDSNQPQHF. The CDR3 nucleotides read TGTGCCACCAAACAAGGGGGGGTAGATAGCAATCAGCCCCAGCATTTT. The chain uses TRBV15 and TRBJ1-5, with TRBD1 as a possible D gene (6 bases). CDR1 and CDR2 (germline): LNHNV, YYDKDF (reference sequence). V lost 7 bases and J 0 bases, leaving 16 bases between the germline ends. This CDR3 spans 16 amino acids.

This rearrangement joins TRBV7-6 to TRBJ2-5; D ambiguous. V was shortened by 6 bases and J by 4 bases, with 12 bases between the two germline ends. Germline CDR1 is SGHVS and CDR2 is FNYEAQ. The CDR3 has 13 amino acids. For the CDR3, the DNA is TGTGCCAGCAGTCTACGATTGGGAGAGACCCAGTACTTC. Its translation is CASSLRLGETQYF.

The genes are TRBV7-6 and TRBJ1-3, with D possibly TRBD1 on 5 matching bases. Germline lookup yields CDR1 SGHVS and CDR2 FNYEAQ. The CDR3 consists of 16 residues. V was cut by 3 bases and J by 0 bases, with 12 bases left in between. The CDR3 protein is CASSLLGQSSGNTIYF. The CDR3, as DNA: TGTGCCAGCAGCTTGCTTGGACAAAGCTCTGGAAACACCATATATTTT.

The chain couples TRBV4-1 to TRBJ1-1; 8 bases map to TRBD1. Germline CDR1 is MGHRA and CDR2 is YSYEKL. The V and J ends lost 0 bases and 0 bases, in that order; junction bases with no gene match: 15. The CDR3 covers 20 residues. CDR3 residues: CASSQEVRFSGGDLNTEAFF. DNA of the CDR3: TGCGCCAGCAGCCAAGAGGTACGTTTTTCAGGGGGCGACTTGAACACTGAAGCTTTCTTT.

The V and J genes are TRBV18 and TRBJ2-1, with D possibly matching TRBD1 (6 bases). Germline-derived CDR1 and CDR2 are KGHSH and LQKENI. The CDR3 sequence is 18 residues long. Between the trimmed V and J ends, which lost 5 bases and 6 bases, there was a span of 26 bases. The CDR3 sequence is CASSFRRDTGKTGNEQFF. In nucleotides, the CDR3 is TGTGCCAGCTCATTCCGACGGGATACAGGGAAGACCGGCAATGAGCAGTTCTTC.

The chain carries TRBV19 and TRBJ1-1, with D tentatively TRBD1 (6 bases). Trimming took 4 bases from V and 1 from J, leaving 13 bases between them. This CDR3 spans 15 amino acids. CDR1 LNHDA and CDR2 SQIVND come from the germline V gene (reference sequence). The CDR3 here is CASSRNRAGNTEAFF. DNA for the CDR3: TGTGCCAGTAGTAGAAACAGGGCTGGGAACACTGAAGCTTTCTTT.